The 26 T cell receptor beta chains below were found in one sample sequenced in a study of shared clonotypes between healthy human individuals. The protocol was immunoSEQ multiplex PCR, while the TCRdb copy is restricted to in-frame clones and leaves out a portion. In the table there are 2 million to 2.5 million clones, over 85% of which are singletons. Terminally differentiated effector memory CD45RA+ cells were left out of the naive CD8 fraction, which was CD45RO-negative and positively selected for CCR7. Sequenced: naive CD8+ T cells sorted from blood. Source of these receptors: a man in his late teens or twenties in good health.

The chain couples TRBV6-1 to TRBJ1-5, with unresolved D. Germline V gene data show CDR1 as MNHNS and CDR2 as SASEGT. CDR3 length: 15 residues. V lost 1 base to trimming and J lost 0 bases, with 7 bases between them. CDR3 sequence: CASSEGNPSNQPQHF. For the CDR3, the DNA is TGTGCCAGCAGTGAAGGAAATCCTAGCAATCAGCCCCAGCATTTT.

This clone was seen a single time. The CDR3 DNA sequence: TGTGCCAGCAGCCCCGGGGCTAGCGTAAGCACAGATACGCAGTATTTT. Its translation is CASSPGASVSTDTQYF. The chain has TRBV27 and TRBJ2-3; the D gene is possibly TRBD2 (6 bases). The CDR3 is 16 residues long. V lost 6 bases and J 0 bases, leaving 16 bases between the germline ends. CDR1 is MNHEY and CDR2 is SMNVEV in the germline V gene (reference sequence).

This chain connects TRBV19 to TRBJ2-7; 9 positions match TRBD1. The CDR3 loop spans 17 amino acids. Per germline, CDR1 LNHDA and CDR2 SQIVND (reference sequence). V shed 6 bases, J shed 2 bases, and the junction held 14 bases outside the gene matches. CDR3 region: CASSLSGTGRNAYEQYF. The DNA of the CDR3 is TGTGCCAGTAGCCTTTCCGGGACAGGGAGAAATGCCTACGAGCAGTACTTC.

This sequence joins TRBV27 and TRBJ2-7; 8 nucleotides agree with TRBD1. Unmatched junction bases numbered 10, after V lost 6 bases and J lost 6 bases. The CDR3 has 14 residues. Germline values: CDR1 MNHEY, CDR2 SMNVEV (reference sequence). The CDR3 nucleotides read TGTGCCAGCAGCTTCGGACAGGGATTCGGCGAGCAGTACTTC. This translates into CASSFGQGFGEQYF.

The rearrangement links TRBV5-4 to TRBJ2-7; D remains ambiguous. V was cut by 6 bases and J by 7 bases, with 14 bases left in between. The CDR3 has 12 residues. CDR1 is SGHNT, CDR2 YYREEE, per germline (reference sequence). The DNA for the CDR3 is TGTGCCAGCACCGGCCCCCCGCGAGAGCAGTACTTC. Protein product: CASTGPPREQYF.

Turning to this clone: Distinct nucleotide sequences in the sample also encode this CDR3. The chain uses TRBV6-5 and TRBJ2-5; 9 nucleotides line up with TRBD1. Germline trimming cut 2 bases from V and 5 bases from J; bases unmatched to any gene: 3. The CDR3 covers 14 residues. The V gene's germline CDR1 is MNHEY and CDR2 SVGAGI. The CDR3: CASSYGTGWETQYF. DNA for the CDR3: TGTGCCAGCAGTTACGGGACAGGGTGGGAGACCCAGTACTTC.

With regard to this clone: A junction end diverges from the germline sequence, so it may reflect a read error. V gene TRBV4-1 combines with J gene TRBJ2-3; D unclear. Germline values: CDR1 MGHRA, CDR2 YSYEKL. The CDR3 has 13 residues. CDR3 amino acids: CASSVRGTDTQYF. CDR3 coding DNA: TGCGCCAGCAGCGTTCGAGGCACCGATACGCAGTATTTT.

V gene TRBV28 combines with J gene TRBJ1-1, with 7 bases lining up with TRBD1. After removal of 6 bases from V and 1 base from J, the junction contained 11 bases not matched to a gene. This CDR3 has 16 amino acids. Germline CDR1 is MDHEN and CDR2 is SYDVKM. CDR3 coding DNA: TGTGCCAGCAGCACAGCCCGACAGGGAACGAACACTGAAGCTTTCTTT. This codes for CASSTARQGTNTEAFF.

The chain employs TRBV11-2 and TRBJ2-7; unclear D gene. V dropped 1 base and J dropped 5 bases, with 15 bases sitting between them. The CDR3 has 15 residues. The V gene's germline CDR1 is SGHAT and CDR2 FQNNGV. CDR3 sequence (DNA): TGTGCCAGCAGCTTAGTTTACTCGGACCAAGACGAGCAGTACTTC. It encodes CASSLVYSDQDEQYF.

The V and J genes are TRBV7-9 and TRBJ1-1; 10 bases match TRBD1. Looked up from germline, CDR1 is SEHNR and CDR2 is FQNEAQ (reference sequence). With 1 base clipped from V and 4 bases from J, the junction kept 9 bases outside the gene matches. This CDR3 region has 17 residues. The CDR3, as DNA: TGTGCCAGCAGCTTAGTAGGGACAGGGGAAATGGGCACTGAAGCTTTCTTT. Translating gives CASSLVGTGEMGTEAFF.

This chain uses TRBV6-5 with TRBJ2-2; 9 nucleotides match TRBD1. CDR1 is MNHEY, CDR2 SVGAGI, per germline. This CDR3 has 16 residues. With 2 bases clipped from V and 4 bases from J, the junction kept 5 bases outside the gene matches. The CDR3: CASSYLGTGFTGELFF. DNA for the CDR3: TGTGCCAGCAGTTACCTCGGGACAGGGTTCACCGGGGAGCTGTTTTTT.

This clone has just a few counts. Other DNA variants within this sample encode the same CDR3. This chain uses TRBV5-1 with TRBJ1-1; D unclear. Germline-derived CDR1 and CDR2 are SGHRS and YFSETQ. This CDR3 has 14 residues. V was shortened by 0 bases and J by 5 bases, with 11 bases between the two germline ends. CDR3 sequence: CASSLETGGTEAFF. The CDR3 DNA is TGCGCCAGCAGCTTGGAGACGGGAGGGACTGAAGCTTTCTTT.

The V call is TRBV6-5, the J call TRBJ2-1; 8 nucleotides line up with TRBD2. The CDR3 contains 16 residues. CDR1 and CDR2 (germline): MNHEY, SVGAGI. V shed 0 bases, J shed 4 bases, and the junction held 5 bases outside the gene matches. This CDR3 reads CASSYSNGGEYNEQFF. The DNA for the CDR3 is TGTGCCAGCAGTTACTCGAACGGGGGGGAATACAATGAGCAGTTCTTC.

The chain joins TRBV27 to TRBJ1-5; the D gene is possibly TRBD1 (5 bases). V dropped 6 bases and J dropped 9 bases, with 15 bases sitting between them. CDR3 size: 13 residues. Per germline, CDR1 MNHEY and CDR2 SMNVEV (reference sequence). The CDR3: CASSNGLGTPQHF. The CDR3 nucleotides are TGTGCCAGCAGCAATGGCCTGGGGACGCCCCAGCATTTT.

About this clone: Other DNA sequences in this sample translate to the same CDR3. CDR3 protein: CASSLGGEQFF. The CDR3 DNA is TGTGCCAGCAGCTTAGGGGGAGAGCAGTTCTTC. The genes are TRBV11-2 and TRBJ2-1; no clear D. Trimming pared 1 base from V and 10 bases from J, leaving 5 bases between. The CDR3 covers 11 residues. CDR1 is SGHAT, CDR2 FQNNGV, per germline.

The chain employs TRBV7-6 and TRBJ2-7; D unresolved. Trimming pared 1 base from V and 6 bases from J, leaving 16 bases between. The CDR3 extends over 15 amino acids. From germline, CDR1 is SGHVS and CDR2 FNYEAQ. The CDR3 region is CASSLVPAGLREQYF. DNA of the CDR3: TGTGCCAGCAGCTTAGTACCAGCCGGGCTTCGCGAGCAGTACTTC.

This clone has just one count. The genes are TRBV10-3 and TRBJ1-3; D ambiguous. CDR3 length equals 15 residues. CDR1 and CDR2 from the germline V gene are ENHRY and SYGVKD. V lost 0 bases and J lost 2, with 8 bases in between. This chain's CDR3 is CAISESGSPGNTIYF. CDR3 DNA: TGTGCCATCAGTGAGTCGGGCAGTCCTGGAAACACCATATATTTT.

The chain joins TRBV6-5 to TRBJ1-1; the D is unclear. V lost 2 bases, J lost 6 bases, and 13 bases lay in between. CDR3 length equals 14 residues. Per the germline V gene, CDR1 is MNHEY and CDR2 is SVGAGI. The CDR3, as DNA: TGTGCCAGCAGTTACGTGTTTACGGACCCTGAAGCTTTCTTT. Amino acid sequence: CASSYVFTDPEAFF.

The chain carries TRBV6-1 and TRBJ2-1; no reliable D call. CDR3 length: 15 residues. Germline V gene data show CDR1 as MNHNS and CDR2 as SASEGT. Trimming removed 4 bases at V and 5 bases at J, with 15 bases between. The CDR3: CASSASELPNNEQFF. As DNA, the CDR3 is TGTGCCAGCAGTGCATCGGAACTCCCTAACAATGAGCAGTTCTTC.

V usage is TRBV7-2 and J usage is TRBJ2-3, with TRBD2 as a possible D gene (5 bases). This CDR3 is 15 amino acids long. V dropped 5 bases and J dropped 2 bases, with 14 bases sitting between them. The germline V gene encodes CDR1 SGHTA and CDR2 FQGNSA. CDR3 sequence reads: CASSLMRANTDTQYF. The CDR3 DNA reads as TGTGCCAGCAGCCTTATGAGGGCAAACACAGATACGCAGTATTTT.

V usage is TRBV7-9 and J usage is TRBJ2-6; no firm D call. Trimming took off 3 bases at V and 1 base at J, with 10 bases between the two ends. The CDR3 has 16 residues. Germline V gene lookup returns CDR1 SEHNR and CDR2 FQNEAQ (reference sequence). The CDR3 DNA follows: TGTGCCAGCAGCTTCCCGGACCCATCTGGGGCCAACGTCCTGACTTTC. Translating it yields CASSFPDPSGANVLTF. The whole variable domain, remainder taken from reference TRBV7-9 and TRBJ2-6, is DTGVSQNPRHKITKRGQNVTFRCDPISEHNRLYWYRQTLGQGPEFLTYFQNEAQLEKSRLLSDRFSAERPKGSFSTLEIQRTEQGDSAMYLCASSFPDPSGANVLTFGAGSRLTVL.

On this clone itself: This CDR3 is also generated by other DNA sequences in the sample. The V call is TRBV27, the J call TRBJ1-2; unclear D gene. The CDR3 covers 14 residues. Per germline, CDR1 MNHEY and CDR2 SMNVEV (reference sequence). V was clipped by 0 bases and J by 6 bases, with 11 bases between them. The CDR3 nucleotides read TGTGCCAGCAGTTTATCACCCGGGGTTGATGGCTACACCTTC. As protein: CASSLSPGVDGYTF.

This clone was recorded only once. The chain combines TRBV7-9 with TRBJ2-7; no clear D. The CDR3 length is 14 residues. The ends were cut back, 5 bases at V and 2 bases at J, with 13 bases in the middle. Germline V gives CDR1 SEHNR, CDR2 FQNEAQ (reference sequence). CDR3 sequence: CASSPQIETYEQYF. For the CDR3, the DNA is TGTGCCAGCAGCCCCCAGATAGAAACCTACGAGCAGTACTTC.

V usage is TRBV19 and J usage is TRBJ1-1; no definite D call. CDR3 length: 14 residues. CDR1 and CDR2 from the germline V gene are LNHDA and SQIVND (reference sequence). V was trimmed by 5 bases and J by 4 bases, leaving 14 bases between them. The CDR3 DNA sequence: TGTGCCAGTAGTCCACGGACCTCTTCCACTGAAGCTTTCTTT. Protein product: CASSPRTSSTEAFF.

This clone was observed a single time. V and J are TRBV5-1 and TRBJ2-5; no clear D gene. V was shortened by 3 bases and J by 3 bases, with 21 bases between the two germline ends. Germline values: CDR1 SGHRS, CDR2 YFSETQ. The CDR3 totals 17 residues. In nucleotides, the CDR3 is TGCGCCAGCAGCTCCCCGAGGCCCCGGGTTACCGAAGAGACCCAGTACTTC. Translated, it gives CASSSPRPRVTEETQYF.

The chain couples TRBV19 to TRBJ2-7, with D unresolved. The germline V gene encodes CDR1 LNHDA and CDR2 SQIVND (reference sequence). The CDR3 is 13 residues long. Trimming removed 5 bases from V and 5 bases from J, with 13 bases in between. The CDR3 DNA reads as TGTGCCAGTAGTGAACCTTCGACCGACGAGCAGTACTTC. Encoded protein: CASSEPSTDEQYF.